The 9 T cell receptor beta chains in this list originate from one sample, sequenced in a study of cytomegalovirus exposure and HLA in healthy donors. 13 Jbeta primers and 60 Vbeta primers were used for the PCR. The data were produced by immunoSEQ multiplex PCR, yet TCRdb's version contains in-frame clones alone and is incomplete. Among 200,000 or so clones, approximately 84% were seen once, and the ten largest hold 2.6%. Material: PBMCs. These receptor sequences come from a woman aged 45 to 65 in good health and CMV-seropositive.

This rearrangement joins TRBV2 to TRBJ1-1, with D tentatively TRBD1 (6 bases). CDR1 is SNHLY, CDR2 FYNNEI, per germline. CDR3 size: 20 residues. V was trimmed by 8 bases and J by 4 bases, leaving 35 bases between them. The CDR3 DNA is TGTGCCAGCGTCAAAAGATCGGAGACAGGAATAATATTTAGGCGCACTGAAGCTTTCTTT. Its protein product is CASVKRSETGIIFRRTEAFF.

This clone occurred once. V gene TRBV5-1 combines with J gene TRBJ2-1; tentatively, D is TRBD2 (6 bases). The CDR3 sequence is 14 residues long. V was shortened by 0 bases and J by 8 bases, with 12 bases between the two germline ends. Germline loops: CDR1 SGHRS, CDR2 YFSETQ. Here the CDR3 DNA reads TGCGCCAGCAGCTTGGCCACTAGCCGGGATGAGCAGTTCTTC. This translates into CASSLATSRDEQFF.

The DNA of the CDR3 is TGTGCCAGCAGCTTGGGGCAGGGACACTCCTACGAGCAGTACTTC. Translation gives CASSLGQGHSYEQYF. The rearrangement joins TRBV7-2 to TRBJ2-7; tentative D call: TRBD1 (6 bases). Germline loops: CDR1 SGHTA, CDR2 FQGNSA. V was clipped by 3 bases and J by 0 bases, with 12 bases between them. This CDR3 has 15 amino acids.

The chain has TRBV4-1 and TRBJ2-7; D may be TRBD1 (6 bases). This CDR3 region has 14 residues. Germline V gene sequence: CDR1 MGHRA, CDR2 YSYEKL. V shed 2 bases and J shed 6 bases, with 14 bases lying between them. The CDR3 sequence is CASSQSTGTREQYF. CDR3 in DNA: TGCGCCAGCAGCCAATCGACCGGGACACGCGAGCAGTACTTC.

The chain uses TRBV5-4 and TRBJ2-1, with 7 bases lining up with TRBD2. This CDR3 has 14 residues. Trimming took 4 bases from V and 10 from J; bases not matched to a gene: 11. Germline V gene lookup returns CDR1 SGHNT and CDR2 YYREEE (reference sequence). The CDR3 loop reads CASSPPSGLGEQFF. In nucleotides, the CDR3 is TGTGCCAGCAGCCCCCCTAGCGGTCTAGGGGAGCAGTTCTTC.

J is TRBJ2-7 and V is TRBV7-9, with 10 bases lining up with TRBD1. CDR1 and CDR2 (germline): SEHNR, FQNEAQ (reference sequence). The CDR3 is made up of 15 amino acids. V lost 2 bases to trimming and J lost 6 bases; unmatched junction nucleotides: 7. The CDR3 DNA reads TGTGCCAGCAGCTTATGGGACAGGGGAGACGGCGAGCAGTACTTC. Protein product: CASSLWDRGDGEQYF.

This clone was seen a handful of times. The chain carries TRBV4-1 and TRBJ1-3; 7 bases agree with TRBD1. The CDR3 covers 16 residues. CDR1 is MGHRA and CDR2 is YSYEKL in the germline V gene. J lost 0 bases, V lost 0 bases, and 2 bases had no gene match. Here the CDR3 reads CASSQDGDSSGNTIYF. As DNA, the CDR3 is TGCGCCAGCAGCCAAGACGGGGACAGCTCTGGAAACACCATATATTTT.

The chain links TRBV7-2 to TRBJ2-1; 16 nucleotides match TRBD2. The CDR3 totals 17 residues. Germline V gene data show CDR1 as SGHTA and CDR2 as FQGNSA. The V and J ends lost 5 bases and 6 bases, in that order; junction bases with no gene match: 7. CDR3 sequence: CASSPPGLAGGLNEQFF. In DNA, the CDR3 is TGTGCCAGCAGCCCACCGGGACTAGCGGGGGGGCTCAATGAGCAGTTCTTC.

V is TRBV19 and J is TRBJ1-6; D uncertain. The CDR3 consists of 17 residues. Germline CDR1 is LNHDA and CDR2 is SQIVND (reference sequence). The V and J ends lost 3 bases and 0 bases respectively, with 12 bases between them. For the CDR3, the DNA is TGTGCCAGTAGTATCCCCTCAGCGAGCTCCTATAATTCACCCCTCCACTTT. Amino acid sequence: CASSIPSASSYNSPLHF. Variable domain in full (rest from reference TRBV19 and TRBJ1-6): DGGITQSPKYLFRKEGQNVTLSCEQNLNHDAMYWYRQDPGQGLRLIYYSQIVNDFQKGDIAEGYSVSREKKESFPLTVTSAQKNPTAFYLCASSIPSASSYNSPLHFGNGTRLTVT.